This entry describes one T cell receptor (beta chain). V was trimmed by 3 bases and J by 1 base, leaving 14 bases between them. Germline-derived CDR1 and CDR2 are SGHDT and YYEEEE. The CDR3 has 17 amino acids. TCRdb keeps only in-frame clones here, not all; method: immunoSEQ multiplex PCR. The table lists around 58,000 clones, roughly 89% of them singletons. These data belong to a study of technical replicates of blood from a few donors. This TCR was sampled from a human donor in good health. Some clones in this sample may be carry-over from other donors' samples. The material sequenced was PBMCs. J is TRBJ1-6 and V is TRBV5-6; tentative D call: TRBD1 (6 bases). CDR3 sequence: CASSSGGGWSYNSPLHF. The CDR3 bases are TGTGCCAGCAGCTCGGGAGGGGGTTGGTCCTATAATTCACCCCTCCACTTT.